One and the same sample provided the 21 T cell receptor beta chains below, sequenced in a study of blood T cells in healthy people across ages. Sample-barcoded 5' priming and a J-beta primer mix drove a second PCR of about 7 to 12 cycles. TCRdb redid the calling of the 5' RACE reads with MiXCR, one entry per CDR3 protein. Here the sample spans about 1.5 million distinct CDR3 sequences, less than 45% being singletons. What was sequenced was blood. Receptor source: a woman younger than 30 in good health.

The chain uses TRBV25-1 and TRBJ2-4; perhaps D is TRBD1 or TRBD2 (5 bases each). Trimming removed 1 base at V and 0 bases at J, with 13 bases between. This CDR3 has 17 residues. Germline V CDR1 and CDR2: MGHDK, SYGVNS. CDR3 loop: CASSESRDLLAKNIQYF. DNA of the CDR3: TGTGCCAGCAGTGAATCCCGGGACCTACTAGCCAAAAACATTCAGTACTTC.

The chain combines TRBV25-1 with TRBJ1-1, with D unresolved. Between the trimmed V and J ends, which lost 4 bases and 1 base, there was a span of 10 bases. This CDR3 spans 14 amino acids. Germline lookup yields CDR1 MGHDK and CDR2 SYGVNS. The CDR3 DNA follows: TGTGCCAGCAGTGGACGGGCGGCGAACACTGAAGCTTTCTTT. It codes for CASSGRAANTEAFF.

The chain recombines TRBV10-3 with TRBJ1-5; unclear D gene. Germline CDR1 and CDR2: ENHRY and SYGVKD. Between the trimmed V and J ends, which lost 0 bases and 7 bases, there was a span of 10 bases. The CDR3 is 14 residues long. The CDR3 loop reads CAISESGGLQPQHF. The CDR3 DNA reads TGTGCCATCAGTGAGTCGGGTGGTCTACAGCCCCAGCATTTT.

The chain joins TRBV27 to TRBJ2-3, with no clear D. Trimming pared 5 bases from V and 3 bases from J, leaving 15 bases between. The CDR3 sequence is 15 residues long. The germline V gene has CDR1 MNHEY and CDR2 SMNVEV (reference sequence). The CDR3 DNA sequence: TGTGCCAGCAGTCCCGCGACATATGGGACAGATACGCAGTATTTT. It encodes CASSPATYGTDTQYF.

The V call is TRBV12-3 or TRBV12-4, the J call TRBJ2-3; D is tentatively TRBD1 or TRBD2 (5 bases each). V was cut by 6 bases and J by 4 bases, with 26 bases left in between. The CDR3 has 18 amino acids. CDR3 loop: CASSLNRDLRKGADTQYF. The CDR3 coding sequence is TGTGCCAGCAGCCTTAACCGGGACCTGCGAAAGGGAGCAGATACGCAGTATTTT.

V is TRBV27 and J is TRBJ1-5; D is ambiguous. The CDR3 is 13 residues long. In germline, CDR1 is MNHEY, CDR2 SMNVEV (reference sequence). V lost 2 bases, J lost 7 bases, and 9 bases lay in between. The CDR3 coding sequence is TGTGCCAGCAGTTTAAACAGTTGGCAGCCCCAGCATTTT. It encodes CASSLNSWQPQHF.

This clonotype was counted at least ten times. This chain connects TRBV12-3 or TRBV12-4 to TRBJ1-1; TRBD1 aligns across 8 bases. With 0 bases clipped from V and 0 bases from J, the junction kept 0 bases outside the gene matches. The CDR3 has 15 residues. As DNA, the CDR3 is TGTGCCAGCAGTTTAGCCAGGGGGCTGAACACTGAAGCTTTCTTT. Its translation: CASSLARGLNTEAFF.

The table lists this clonotype with a few counts. The V gene is TRBV7-2, the J gene TRBJ2-6, with D perhaps matching TRBD2 (6 bases). Trimming took off 5 bases at V and 0 bases at J, with 17 bases between the two ends. The CDR3 covers 18 residues. The germline gives CDR1 SGHTA, CDR2 FQGNSA. Here the CDR3 reads CASSPGGLESSGANVLTF. The CDR3 DNA follows: TGTGCCAGCAGCCCCGGGGGACTGGAGAGCTCTGGGGCCAACGTCCTGACTTTC.

This clonotype was seen a few times. The genes are TRBV9 and TRBJ2-7; 7 positions agree with TRBD2. The ends lost 4 bases at V and 7 bases at J; junction bases unmatched: 17. The CDR3 has 16 amino acids. CDR1 SGDLS and CDR2 YYNGEE come from the germline V gene. This CDR3 is CASSHRRTSVYNEQYF. The DNA of the CDR3 is TGTGCCAGCAGCCACCGTCGGACTAGTGTCTACAATGAGCAGTACTTC.

The chain has TRBV29-1 and TRBJ1-2, with D uncertain. The germline V gene encodes CDR1 SQVTM and CDR2 ANQGSEA. The CDR3 loop spans 10 amino acids. V shed 7 bases and J shed 2 bases, with 5 bases lying between them. The DNA for the CDR3 is TGCAGCGCTGACAACTATGGCTACACCTTC. Translation gives CSADNYGYTF.

This sequence joins TRBV5-5 and TRBJ1-4, with D hard to call. The CDR3 covers 14 residues. From germline, CDR1 is SGHKS and CDR2 YYEKEE (reference sequence). Trimming stripped 0 bases from V and 6 bases from J, with 9 bases between. The CDR3 DNA sequence: TGTGCCAGCAGCTTGGGTGGAGGGTATGAAAAACTGTTTTTT. It codes for CASSLGGGYEKLFF.

This clonotype has a handful of counts. The J gene is TRBJ2-5, the V gene TRBV20-1; D ambiguous. This CDR3 region has 11 residues. Per the germline V gene, CDR1 is DFQATT and CDR2 is SNEGSKA (reference sequence). Between the trimmed V and J ends, which lost 4 bases and 1 base, there was a span of 4 bases. CDR3 bases: TGCAGTGCTAAGGCCCAAGAGACCCAGTACTTC. Translation: CSAKAQETQYF.

The chain recombines TRBV6-1 with TRBJ1-2; D may be TRBD1 (5 bases). The length of the CDR3 is 12 residues. Trimming left V 8 bases short and J 4 bases short, with 11 bases between. The V gene's germline CDR1 is MNHNS and CDR2 SASEGT. The CDR3 DNA reads TGTGCCAGCGAGGGACGGCCCTATGGCTACACCTTC. Its translation is CASEGRPYGYTF.

This clonotype was counted between two and nine times. The J gene is TRBJ2-7, the V gene TRBV25-1; a possible D gene is TRBD1 (5 bases). The CDR3 has 11 amino acids. Trimming took off 6 bases at V and 6 bases at J, with 9 bases between the two ends. Germline CDR1 MGHDK, CDR2 SYGVNS. CDR3 sequence reads: CASRTVAEQYF. CDR3 bases: TGTGCCAGCAGGACAGTGGCCGAGCAGTACTTC.

This chain links TRBV6-1 with TRBJ2-7; D could derive from TRBD1 or TRBD2 (6 bases each). The V gene's germline CDR1 is MNHNS and CDR2 SASEGT. With 8 bases removed from V and 2 bases from J, the gap between germline ends came to 16 bases. The CDR3 consists of 14 residues. As DNA, the CDR3 is TGTGCCAGCCCTCCGGGGGCAATCCCCTACGAGCAGTACTTC. It is translated as CASPPGAIPYEQYF.

This clonotype was picked up many times. The chain has TRBV28 and TRBJ2-2; TRBD1 aligns across 8 bases. With V trimmed by 3 bases and J by 1 base, 4 bases remained unmatched. This CDR3 spans 16 amino acids. Germline V gene sequence: CDR1 MDHEN, CDR2 SYDVKM. CDR3 protein: CASSFPGQENTGELFF. Here the CDR3 DNA reads TGTGCCAGCAGTTTCCCGGGACAGGAGAACACCGGGGAGCTGTTTTTT.

The chain has TRBV29-1 and TRBJ2-7; 10 bases map to TRBD1. Trimming removed 8 bases from V and 6 bases from J; junction bases left unmatched: 7. The CDR3 sequence is 12 residues long. From germline, CDR1 is SQVTM and CDR2 ANQGSEA. CDR3 DNA: TGCAGCACCGGGACAGGGGTTGGCGAGCAGTACTTC. Its translation is CSTGTGVGEQYF.

This clonotype occurred once. The CDR3 region is CASRGTSGRYDEQFF. The DNA of the CDR3 is TGTGCCAGCCGCGGGACTAGCGGGAGATATGATGAGCAGTTCTTC. The chain is built from TRBV11-2 and TRBJ2-1; 14 bases agree with TRBD2. Looked up from germline, CDR1 is SGHAT and CDR2 is FQNNGV. V shed 8 bases, J shed 8 bases, and the junction held 8 bases outside the gene matches. This CDR3 has 15 residues.

The chain combines TRBV20-1 with TRBJ1-4, with 8 bases identical to TRBD1. The germline V gene encodes CDR1 DFQATT and CDR2 SNEGSKA (reference sequence). After removal of 0 bases from V and 3 bases from J, the junction contained 6 bases not matched to a gene. The CDR3 extends over 16 amino acids. The CDR3 sequence: CSAREGRGLSNEKLFF. CDR3 coding DNA: TGCAGTGCTAGAGAAGGCAGGGGGCTGTCTAATGAAAAACTGTTTTTT.

The chain recombines TRBV7-8 with TRBJ2-3, with D unclear. This CDR3 region has 16 residues. Per germline, CDR1 SGHVS and CDR2 FQNEAQ. V was clipped by 2 bases and J by 7 bases, with 19 bases between them. CDR3 DNA: TGTGCCAGCAGCTTATCCTCGGCCTCAATGAGAAATACGCAGTATTTT. Translated: CASSLSSASMRNTQYF.

The chain carries TRBV10-2 and TRBJ2-5, with 8 positions matching TRBD1. Germline CDR1 reads WSHSY; CDR2 reads SAAADI. This CDR3 has 15 residues. V lost 7 bases, J lost 11 bases, and 18 bases stayed unmatched. CDR3 in amino acids: CASTAGTGNQLGQYF. CDR3 DNA: TGCGCCAGCACTGCCGGGACAGGAAACCAGTTGGGGCAGTACTTC.